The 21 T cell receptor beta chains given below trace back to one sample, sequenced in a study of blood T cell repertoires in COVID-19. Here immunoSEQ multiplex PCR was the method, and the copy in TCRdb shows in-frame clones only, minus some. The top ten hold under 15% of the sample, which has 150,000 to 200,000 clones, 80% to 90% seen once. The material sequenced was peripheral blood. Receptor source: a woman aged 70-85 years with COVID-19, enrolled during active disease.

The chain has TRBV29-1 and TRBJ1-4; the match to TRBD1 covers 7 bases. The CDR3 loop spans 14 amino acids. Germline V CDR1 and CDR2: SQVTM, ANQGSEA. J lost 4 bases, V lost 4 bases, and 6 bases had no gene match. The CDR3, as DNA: TGCAGCGTTGGGCGGACAGGCCTTAATGAAAAACTGTTTTTT. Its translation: CSVGRTGLNEKLFF.

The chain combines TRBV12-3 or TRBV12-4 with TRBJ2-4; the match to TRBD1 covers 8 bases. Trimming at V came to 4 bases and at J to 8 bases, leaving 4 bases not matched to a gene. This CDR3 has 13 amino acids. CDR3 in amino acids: CASSSLTGDIQYF. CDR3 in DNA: TGTGCCAGCAGTTCACTGACAGGGGACATTCAGTACTTC.

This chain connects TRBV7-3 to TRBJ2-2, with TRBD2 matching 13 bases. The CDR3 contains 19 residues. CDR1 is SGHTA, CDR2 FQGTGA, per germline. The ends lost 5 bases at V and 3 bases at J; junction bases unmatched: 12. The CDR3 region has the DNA TGTGCCAGCAGCCGGACAAGGGGACTAGCGGGAAAGGACACCGGGGAGCTGTTTTTT. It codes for CASSRTRGLAGKDTGELFF.

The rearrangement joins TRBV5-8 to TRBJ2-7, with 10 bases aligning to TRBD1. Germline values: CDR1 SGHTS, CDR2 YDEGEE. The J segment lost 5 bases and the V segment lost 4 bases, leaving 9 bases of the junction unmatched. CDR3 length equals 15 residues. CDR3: CASSLQTGGVHEQYF. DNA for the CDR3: TGTGCCAGCAGCCTTCAGACAGGGGGCGTCCACGAGCAGTACTTC.

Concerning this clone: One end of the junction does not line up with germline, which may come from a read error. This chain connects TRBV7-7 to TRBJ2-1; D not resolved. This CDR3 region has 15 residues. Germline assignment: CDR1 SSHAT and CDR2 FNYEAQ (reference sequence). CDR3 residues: CASSLAGASNDEQFF. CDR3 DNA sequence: TGTGCTAGCAGCTTAGCTGGAGCAAGCAATGATGAGCAGTTCTTC.

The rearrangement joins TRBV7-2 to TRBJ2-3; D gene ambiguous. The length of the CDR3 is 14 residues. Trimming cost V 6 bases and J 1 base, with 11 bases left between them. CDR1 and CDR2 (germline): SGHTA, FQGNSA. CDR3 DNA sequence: TGTGCCAGCAGGGTAGACTTTGGCACAGATACGCAGTATTTT. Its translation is CASRVDFGTDTQYF.

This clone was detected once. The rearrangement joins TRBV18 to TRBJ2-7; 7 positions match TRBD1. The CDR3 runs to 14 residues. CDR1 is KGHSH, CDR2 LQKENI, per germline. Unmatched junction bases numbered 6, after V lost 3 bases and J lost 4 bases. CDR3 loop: CASSPPGQAYEQYF. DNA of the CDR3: TGTGCCAGCTCACCCCCCGGACAGGCGTACGAGCAGTACTTC.

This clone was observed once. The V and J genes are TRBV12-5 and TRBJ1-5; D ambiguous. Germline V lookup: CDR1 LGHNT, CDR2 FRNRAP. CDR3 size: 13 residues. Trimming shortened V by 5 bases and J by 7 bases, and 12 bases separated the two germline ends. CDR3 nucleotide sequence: TGTGCTAGTGGTCAAGACGCGGAGCAGCCCCAGCATTTT. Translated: CASGQDAEQPQHF.

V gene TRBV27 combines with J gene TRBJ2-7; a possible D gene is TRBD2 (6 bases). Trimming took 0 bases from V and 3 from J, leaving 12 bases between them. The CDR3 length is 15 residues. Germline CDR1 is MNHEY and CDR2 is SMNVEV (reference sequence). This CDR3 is CASSLSRASVYEQYF. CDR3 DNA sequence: TGTGCCAGCAGTTTATCTCGGGCTAGCGTCTACGAGCAGTACTTC.

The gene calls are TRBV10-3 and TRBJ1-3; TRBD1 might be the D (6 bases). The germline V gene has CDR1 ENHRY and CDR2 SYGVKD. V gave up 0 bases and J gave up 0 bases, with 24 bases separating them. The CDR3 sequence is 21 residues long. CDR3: CAISESFPGVNAFSSGNTIYF. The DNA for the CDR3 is TGTGCCATCAGTGAGTCGTTCCCAGGGGTCAACGCGTTTAGCTCTGGAAACACCATATATTTT.

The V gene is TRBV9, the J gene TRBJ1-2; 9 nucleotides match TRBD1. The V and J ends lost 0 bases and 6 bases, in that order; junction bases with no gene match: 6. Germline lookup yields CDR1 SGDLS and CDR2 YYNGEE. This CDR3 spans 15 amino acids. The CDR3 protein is CASSVAQRTGDGYTF. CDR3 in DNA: TGTGCCAGCAGCGTAGCCCAACGGACAGGGGATGGCTACACCTTC.

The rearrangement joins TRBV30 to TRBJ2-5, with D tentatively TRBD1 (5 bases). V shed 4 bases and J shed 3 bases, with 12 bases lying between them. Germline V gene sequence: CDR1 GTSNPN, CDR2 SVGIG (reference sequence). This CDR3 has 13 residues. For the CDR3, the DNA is TGTGCCTGGACCGGACAAACTGAAGAGACCCAGTACTTC. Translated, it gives CAWTGQTEETQYF.

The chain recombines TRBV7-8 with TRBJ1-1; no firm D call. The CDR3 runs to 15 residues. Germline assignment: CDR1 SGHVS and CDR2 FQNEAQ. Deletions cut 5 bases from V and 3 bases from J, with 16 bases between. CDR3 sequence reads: CASSGWEGLDTEAFF. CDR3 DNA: TGTGCCAGCAGCGGTTGGGAGGGATTGGACACTGAAGCTTTCTTT. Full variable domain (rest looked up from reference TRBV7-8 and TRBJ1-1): GAGVSQSPRYKVAKRGQDVALRCDPISGHVSLFWYQQALGQGPEFLTYFQNEAQLDKSGLPSDRFFAERPEGSVSTLKIQRTQQEDSAVYLCASSGWEGLDTEAFFGQGTRLTVV.

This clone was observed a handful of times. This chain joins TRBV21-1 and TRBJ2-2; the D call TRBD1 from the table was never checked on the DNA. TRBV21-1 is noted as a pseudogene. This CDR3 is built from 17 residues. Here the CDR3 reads CASSMKDPGGWTGELFF. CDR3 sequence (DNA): TGTGCCAGCAGCATGAAAGATCCAGGGGGCTGGACCGGGGAGCTGTTTTTT.

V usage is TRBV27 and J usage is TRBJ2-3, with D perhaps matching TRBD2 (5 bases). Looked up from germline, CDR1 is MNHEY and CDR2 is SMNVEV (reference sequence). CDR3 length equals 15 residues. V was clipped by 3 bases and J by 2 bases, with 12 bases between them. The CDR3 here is CASSFGAANTDTQYF. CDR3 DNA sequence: TGTGCCAGCAGTTTCGGAGCGGCTAACACAGATACGCAGTATTTT.

CDR3 in amino acids: CASSYSKGAGNTIYF. The CDR3 DNA follows: TGTGCCAGCAGTTACTCGAAGGGGGCTGGAAACACCATATATTTT. The chain carries TRBV6-5 and TRBJ1-3; TRBD1 is a possible D gene (6 bases). V lost 0 bases to trimming and J lost 2 bases, with 8 bases between them. The V gene's germline CDR1 is MNHEY and CDR2 SVGAGI. The CDR3 runs 15 residues.

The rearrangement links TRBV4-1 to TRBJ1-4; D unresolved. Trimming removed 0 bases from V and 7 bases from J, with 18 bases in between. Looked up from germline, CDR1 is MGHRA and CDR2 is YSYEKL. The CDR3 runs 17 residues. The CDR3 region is CASSQDPTGVGGEKLFF. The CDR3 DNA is TGCGCCAGCAGCCAAGATCCCACCGGAGTAGGAGGTGAAAAACTGTTTTTT.

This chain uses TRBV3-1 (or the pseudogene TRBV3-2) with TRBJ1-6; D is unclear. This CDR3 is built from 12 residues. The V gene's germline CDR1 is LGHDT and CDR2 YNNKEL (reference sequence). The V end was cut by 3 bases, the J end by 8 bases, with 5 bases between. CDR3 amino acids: CASSHRDSPLHF. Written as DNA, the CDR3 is TGTGCCAGCAGCCATCGTGATTCACCCCTCCACTTT.

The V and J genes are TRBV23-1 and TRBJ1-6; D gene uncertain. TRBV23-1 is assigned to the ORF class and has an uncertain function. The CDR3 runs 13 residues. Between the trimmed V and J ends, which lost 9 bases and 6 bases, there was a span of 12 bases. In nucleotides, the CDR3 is TGCGCCAGGCCACGGTTGCCTAATTCACCCCTCCACTTT. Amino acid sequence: CARPRLPNSPLHF.

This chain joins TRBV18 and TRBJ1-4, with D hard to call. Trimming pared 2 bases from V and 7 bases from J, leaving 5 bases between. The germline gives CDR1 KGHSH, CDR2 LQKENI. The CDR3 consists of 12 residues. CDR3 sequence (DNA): TGTGCCAGCTCACCAGGGAGTGAAAAACTGTTTTTT. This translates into CASSPGSEKLFF. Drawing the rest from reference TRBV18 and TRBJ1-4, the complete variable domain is NAGVMQNPRHLVRRRGQEARLRCSPMKGHSHVYWYRQLPEEGLKFMVYLQKENIIDESGMPKERFSAEFPKEGPSILRIQQVVRGDSAAYFCASSPGSEKLFFGSGTQLSVL.

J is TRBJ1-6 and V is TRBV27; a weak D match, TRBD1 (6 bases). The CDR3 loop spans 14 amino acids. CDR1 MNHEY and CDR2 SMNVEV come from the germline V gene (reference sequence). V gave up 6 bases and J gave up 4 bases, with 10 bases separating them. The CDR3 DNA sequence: TGTGCCAGCAGGGCTACAGGGTATAATTCACCCCTCCACTTT. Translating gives CASRATGYNSPLHF.